Sequencing of this T cell receptor beta chain was carried out in a study of shared clonotypes between healthy human individuals. The table lists this clone with a count of one. The CDR3 totals 13 residues. CDR1 is MNHNS and CDR2 is SASEGT in the germline V gene. Trimming pared 3 bases from V and 12 bases from J, leaving 18 bases between. Libraries were prepared by immunoSEQ multiplex PCR; TCRdb keeps only in-frame clonotypes and omits some of them. The sample yields approximately 2.3 million clones, just over 90% seen once. This sequence was found in a man aged 18 to 30 in good health. Some clones in this sample may be carry-over from other donors' samples. The sample was naive CD4+ T cells from PBMCs. Subset denoted: CD45RA+ positively selected. V usage is TRBV6-1 and J usage is TRBJ2-7; D tentatively fits TRBD1 or TRBD2 (7 bases each). CDR3 amino acids: CASSDREGQSRYF. CDR3 in DNA: TGTGCCAGCAGTGATAGGGAGGGACAGAGTCGGTACTTC.